The 5 T cell receptor beta chains presented below share a single source sample, sequenced in a study of a mutant IDH1 vaccine in newly diagnosed glioma. The sample's time point: week 47, end of study. Every single dose of the vaccine, 300 ug of mutant IDH1 20-mer peptide, came with topical imiquimod. The method was immunoSEQ multiplex PCR; TCRdb's version includes in-frame clones alone and lacks a portion of them. Among tens of thousands of clones listed, roughly 82% were seen once. Their antigen targets remain unknown. The sample consisted of PBMCs, taken from a glioma patient whose treatment included an IDH1 peptide vaccine. The receptors shown here come from a man aged 18 to 29 with glioma. Some clones in this sample may be carry-over from other donors' samples.

J is TRBJ1-5 and V is TRBV10-3; D gene ambiguous. The CDR3 spans 13 residues. Germline V gene lookup returns CDR1 ENHRY and CDR2 SYGVKD. The V and J ends lost 6 bases and 4 bases respectively, with 10 bases between them. This CDR3 reads CAIRRTGNQPQHF. The CDR3 nucleotides are TGTGCCATCAGGAGGACGGGAAATCAGCCCCAGCATTTT.

The chain uses TRBV30 and TRBJ2-7, with TRBD1 as a possible D gene (5 bases). The V gene's germline CDR1 is GTSNPN and CDR2 SVGIG (reference sequence). V gave up 2 bases and J gave up 3 bases, with 11 bases separating them. The CDR3 has 13 residues. This CDR3 reads CAWSLQGDYEQYF. The DNA of the CDR3 is TGTGCCTGGAGTTTGCAGGGTGACTACGAGCAGTACTTC. Together with reference TRBV30 and TRBJ2-7, the CDR3 gives the full variable domain: SQTIHQWPATLVQPVGSPLSLECTVEGTSNPNLYWYRQAAGRGLQLLFYSVGIGQISSEVPQNLSASRPQDRQFILSSKKLLLSDSGFYLCAWSLQGDYEQYFGPGTRLTVT.

The V and J genes are TRBV19 and TRBJ2-5; D could derive from TRBD1 or TRBD2 (5 bases each). The CDR3 sequence is 16 residues long. V dropped 6 bases and J dropped 0 bases, with 17 bases sitting between them. In germline, CDR1 is LNHDA, CDR2 SQIVND (reference sequence). For the CDR3, the DNA is TGTGCCAGTAGCCCTGGAGGCCGGGGCTACCAAGAGACCCAGTACTTC. It encodes CASSPGGRGYQETQYF.

This sequence joins TRBV7-6 and TRBJ2-1; TRBD2 matches at 7 bases. Losses at the gene ends were 0 bases for V and 5 bases for J; bases not matched to a gene: 1. The CDR3 loop spans 14 amino acids. Germline V lookup: CDR1 SGHVS, CDR2 FNYEAQ. CDR3 region: CASSLAGGNNEQFF. As DNA, the CDR3 is TGTGCCAGCAGCTTAGCGGGAGGGAACAATGAGCAGTTCTTC. Drawing the rest from reference TRBV7-6 and TRBJ2-1, the complete variable domain is GAGVSQSPRYKVTKRGQDVALRCDPISGHVSLYWYRQALGQGPEFLTYFNYEAQQDKSGLPNDRFSAERPEGSISTLTIQRTEQRDSAMYRCASSLAGGNNEQFFGPGTRLTVL.

The chain links TRBV2 to TRBJ2-3, with D possibly matching TRBD2 (7 bases). Trimming took off 8 bases at V and 6 bases at J, with 18 bases between the two ends. The CDR3 length is 14 residues. CDR1 and CDR2 from the germline V gene are SNHLY and FYNNEI. The CDR3 spells CASSVGGGGDTQYF. In DNA, the CDR3 is TGTGCCAGCTCCGTGGGGGGGGGCGGGGATACGCAGTATTTT.